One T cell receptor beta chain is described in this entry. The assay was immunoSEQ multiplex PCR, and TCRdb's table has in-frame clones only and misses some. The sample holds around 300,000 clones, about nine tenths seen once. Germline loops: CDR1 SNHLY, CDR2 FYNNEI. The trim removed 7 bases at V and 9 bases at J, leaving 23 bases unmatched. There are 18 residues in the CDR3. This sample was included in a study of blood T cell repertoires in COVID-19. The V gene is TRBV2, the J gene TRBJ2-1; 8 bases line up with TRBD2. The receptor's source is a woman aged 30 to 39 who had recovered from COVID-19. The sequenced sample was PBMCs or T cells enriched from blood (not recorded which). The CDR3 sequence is CASNRVQAGGGSYTEQFF. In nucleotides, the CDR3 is TGTGCCAGCAACAGGGTCCAAGCCGGGGGGGGATCATATACTGAGCAGTTCTTC.